The 22 T cell receptor beta chains given below trace back to one sample, sequenced in a study of vaccination effects on CD4 cells after COVID-19. Which antigens these TCRs recognize remains unknown. Peptide-pool stimulation followed by sequencing identified expanded antigen-specific CD4+ clonotypes in the ViraFEST assay. Following culture for ten to eleven days, CD4+ T cells were isolated. According to the study, vaccine recipients showed no prior SARS-CoV-2 infection and negative nucleocapsid antibodies. Using immunoSEQ multiplex PCR, the repertoire was profiled, and TCRdb retains in-frame clones only, with some absent. The sample lists tens of thousands of clones; roughly 70% were seen once. The input for sequencing was CD4+ T cells from PBMCs cultured with HCoV-OC43 spike peptides, taken before COVID-19 vaccination. Sample subset: HCoV-OC43 spike overlapping peptide pool stimulation. These TCRs come from a human donor who received a COVID-19 vaccine.

V and J are TRBV10-2 and TRBJ2-7; TRBD2 aligns across 11 bases. Trimming removed 10 bases from V and 3 bases from J; junction bases left unmatched: 8. Germline assignment: CDR1 WSHSY and CDR2 SAAADI. The CDR3 contains 14 residues. CDR3 sequence (DNA): TGCGCCACCTCCCGGGGGACTAGCGGCTACGAGCAGTACGTC. As protein: CATSRGTSGYEQYV.

The rearrangement links TRBV7-8 to TRBJ2-5, with TRBD1 as a possible D gene (5 bases). The germline CDR1 and CDR2 sequences are SGHVS and FQNEAQ. The CDR3 extends over 15 amino acids. Trimming stripped 1 base from V and 2 bases from J, with 11 bases between. The CDR3 sequence is CASSLVGQPQETQYF. CDR3 nucleotide sequence: TGTGCCAGCAGCTTAGTGGGGCAGCCACAAGAGACCCAGTACTTC.

The chain recombines TRBV6-6 with TRBJ1-2; 8 bases match TRBD1. Germline assignment: CDR1 MNHNY and CDR2 SVGAGI (reference sequence). J gave up 3 bases and V 6 bases, and 6 bases lay outside the gene matches. The CDR3 contains 14 residues. The CDR3 DNA reads TGTGCCAGCAGCGACAGGGGCTCCGACTATGGCTACACCTTC. Protein: CASSDRGSDYGYTF.

V and J are TRBV7-2 and TRBJ2-2; D unresolved. CDR3 length: 16 residues. V lost 5 bases and J 2 bases, leaving 15 bases between the germline ends. Germline V lookup: CDR1 SGHTA, CDR2 FQGNSA. The CDR3 bases are TGTGCCAGCAGCCCCCGCCACCTCCTTAACACCGGGGAGCTGTTTTTT. It specifies CASSPRHLLNTGELFF.

The V gene is TRBV7-8, the J gene TRBJ1-6; the match to TRBD1 covers 8 bases. Germline values: CDR1 SGHVS, CDR2 FQNEAQ. This CDR3 is 16 amino acids long. V shed 5 bases and J 7 bases; nucleotides not matched to a gene: 10. The CDR3 DNA reads TGTGCCAGCAGCCCCTTGGTCTCAGGGGGCAATTCACCCCTCCACTTT. It is translated as CASSPLVSGGNSPLHF.

The chain carries TRBV5-4 and TRBJ2-7, with 9 bases that match TRBD1. The CDR3 totals 15 residues. V lost 3 bases to trimming and J lost 5 bases; unmatched junction nucleotides: 9. The germline V gene has CDR1 SGHNT and CDR2 YYREEE (reference sequence). The CDR3 spells CASSSPGQGFNEQYV. The CDR3 DNA follows: TGTGCCAGCAGCTCGCCGGGACAGGGTTTCAACGAGCAGTACGTC.

The chain couples TRBV3-1 (or the pseudogene TRBV3-2) to TRBJ2-6, with D possibly matching TRBD1 (7 bases). CDR3 size: 16 residues. Trimming stripped 3 bases from V and 4 bases from J, with 13 bases between. Germline assignment: CDR1 LGHDT and CDR2 YNNKEL (reference sequence). CDR3 sequence (DNA): TGTGCCAGCAGCCATGCAGGGGGGTTAGGGGCCAACGTCCTGACTTTC. Amino acid sequence: CASSHAGGLGANVLTF.

The J gene is TRBJ2-2, the V gene TRBV11-3; D unresolved. The CDR3 is made up of 16 amino acids. Trimming stripped 5 bases from V and 2 bases from J, with 15 bases between. In germline, CDR1 is SGHNT, CDR2 YENEEA. CDR3 coding DNA: TGTGCCAGCAGCCAGGCGGCTAGTTTAAACACCGGGGAGCTGTTTTTT. Amino acid sequence: CASSQAASLNTGELFF.

The table lists this clone with a few counts. V usage is TRBV25-1 and J usage is TRBJ2-7; no reliable D call. The germline V and J ends were trimmed by 4 bases and 2 bases, with 9 bases remaining between them. This CDR3 has 13 residues. Germline CDR1 and CDR2: MGHDK and SYGVNS. The CDR3 nucleotides are TGTGCCAGCAGTGTTAACGTACCCTACGAGCAGTACGTC. It encodes CASSVNVPYEQYV.

This chain links TRBV7-2 with TRBJ1-1, with D maybe TRBD1 (6 bases). The CDR3 length is 15 residues. Germline V lookup: CDR1 SGHTA, CDR2 FQGNSA. Deletions cut 6 bases from V and 5 bases from J, with 19 bases between. CDR3 protein: CASSSHQGLRTEAFF. In DNA, the CDR3 is TGTGCCAGCAGTTCGCATCAGGGGCTCCGGACTGAAGCTTTCTTT.

The chain couples TRBV2 to TRBJ2-3; D possibly corresponds to TRBD2 (5 bases). The V gene lost 4 bases and the J gene lost 2 bases, with 19 bases spanning the gap. The V gene's germline CDR1 is SNHLY and CDR2 FYNNEI. The CDR3 loop spans 17 amino acids. The CDR3 DNA reads as TGTGCCAGCAGTGTATCCCCCCTCGGGCGGGTCACAGATACGCAGTATTTT. Translating gives CASSVSPLGRVTDTQYF.

The J gene is TRBJ2-3, the V gene TRBV18; 12 bases align to TRBD1. Germline loops: CDR1 KGHSH, CDR2 LQKENI. Trimming cost V 1 base and J 4 bases; bases outside gene matches: 3. The CDR3 totals 16 residues. The CDR3 DNA reads as TGTGCCAGCTCACCACTGGGACAGGGGGCGGCAGATACGCAGTATTTT. It yields the protein CASSPLGQGAADTQYF.

CDR3 DNA: TGCGCCAGCAGCCTAGGCACCGCAGGGAGGCCCCAGCATTTT. Its translation: CASSLGTAGRPQHF. This chain uses TRBV5-1 with TRBJ1-5; D perhaps matches TRBD1 (5 bases). The CDR3 sequence is 14 residues long. V lost 4 bases and J lost 9, with 17 bases in between. CDR1 SGHRS and CDR2 YFSETQ come from the germline V gene.

This clone has only one observation. The genes are TRBV19 and TRBJ1-1; D gene ambiguous. The CDR3 spans 12 residues. Germline loops: CDR1 LNHDA, CDR2 SQIVND (reference sequence). V was pared by 8 bases and J by 6 bases, with 13 bases between. CDR3 nucleotide sequence: TGTGCCAGTTCACCCCAATATGCTGAAGCTTTCTTT. This codes for CASSPQYAEAFF.

V and J are TRBV6-2 or TRBV6-3 and TRBJ2-3; no firm D call. CDR3 length equals 12 residues. Germline V gene lookup returns CDR1 MNHEY and CDR2 SVGEGT. V dropped 5 bases and J dropped 5 bases, with 8 bases sitting between them. The CDR3 nucleotides are TGTGCCAGCAGTATTGTTTTAGATACGCAGTATTTT. It translates to CASSIVLDTQYF.

The chain joins TRBV5-6 to TRBJ2-3; D is perhaps TRBD1 (6 bases). CDR1 SGHDT and CDR2 YYEEEE come from the germline V gene. V lost 2 bases, J lost 4 bases, and 8 bases lay in between. There are 13 residues in the CDR3. This CDR3 is CASSFGQPDTQYF. CDR3 nucleotide sequence: TGTGCCAGCAGCTTCGGACAGCCAGATACGCAGTATTTT. The complete variable domain, with remaining parts taken from reference TRBV5-6 and TRBJ2-3, reads DAGVTQSPTHLIKTRGQQVTLRCSPKSGHDTVSWYQQALGQGPQFIFQYYEEEERQRGNFPDRFSGHQFPNYSSELNVNALLLGDSALYLCASSFGQPDTQYFGPGTRLTVL.

V gene TRBV4-3 combines with J gene TRBJ2-6; D may correspond to TRBD1 or TRBD2 (6 bases each). The germline V and J ends were trimmed by 4 bases and 2 bases, with 15 bases remaining between them. CDR3 length: 17 residues. CDR1 LGHNA and CDR2 YSLEER come from the germline V gene. CDR3 sequence (DNA): TGCGCCAGCAGCCGAGGGGGGTGGGACGCTGGGGCCAACGTCCTGACTTTC. Amino acid sequence: CASSRGGWDAGANVLTF.

The chain joins TRBV5-1 to TRBJ2-7, with 8 nucleotides matching TRBD1. Germline V lookup: CDR1 SGHRS, CDR2 YFSETQ. The trim removed 4 bases at V and 3 bases at J, leaving 9 bases unmatched. This CDR3 has 15 amino acids. CDR3 DNA sequence: TGCGCCAGCAGCCCCGCCGGGACAGGAGACTACGAGCAGTACGTC. Protein: CASSPAGTGDYEQYV.

This CDR3 is CASSIASGQLYSGANVLTF. DNA of the CDR3: TGTGCCAGTAGTATCGCCTCGGGACAGCTATACTCTGGGGCCAACGTCCTGACTTTC. This sequence joins TRBV19 and TRBJ2-6, with TRBD1 matching over 7 bases. Germline V gives CDR1 LNHDA, CDR2 SQIVND (reference sequence). The CDR3 spans 19 residues. The junction had 11 bases not matched to a gene; V was cut back by 3 bases and J by 0 bases.

V gene TRBV19 combines with J gene TRBJ2-3; D ambiguous. Between the trimmed V and J ends, which lost 7 bases and 3 bases, there was a span of 8 bases. CDR1 and CDR2 (germline): LNHDA, SQIVND (reference sequence). The CDR3 is made up of 12 amino acids. This CDR3 reads CASKDWTDTQYF. Written as DNA, the CDR3 is TGTGCCAGTAAAGACTGGACAGATACGCAGTATTTT.

CDR3 sequence reads: CASSLAGEYSPLHF. CDR3 DNA: TGTGCCAGCAGCTTAGCTGGGGAGTATTCACCCCTCCACTTT. V gene TRBV11-2 combines with J gene TRBJ1-6; D is undetermined. The CDR3 spans 14 residues. The V end lost 1 base, the J end lost 8 bases, and 9 bases lay between the germline ends. Germline loops: CDR1 SGHAT, CDR2 FQNNGV.

In its sample, this clone was seen a few times. The chain employs TRBV6-2 or TRBV6-3 and TRBJ2-7; 7 nucleotides match TRBD2. Trimming cost V 6 bases and J 6 bases; bases outside gene matches: 8. The CDR3 sequence is 13 residues long. The germline CDR1 and CDR2 sequences are MNHEY and SVGEGT. The chain's CDR3 is CASSPRGVGEQYV. As DNA, the CDR3 is TGTGCCAGCAGCCCACGGGGGGTCGGCGAGCAGTACGTC.